This TCR beta chain was observed in a study of response to subunit inactivated influenza vaccine. A single record per CDR3 protein comes from TCRdb applying MiXCR to the RT-PCR reads. The sample consists of around 490,000 distinct CDR3 sequences, less than 10% of them appearing once. This clonotype showed up just a few times. The CDR3 length is 11 residues. The V segment lost 8 bases and the J segment 8 bases; nucleotides outside the gene matches: 3. Sequencing used PBMCs from blood, obtained around 25 months after vaccination. V is TRBV6-7 and J is TRBJ1-2, with 9 bases identical to TRBD1. TRBV6-7 is flagged as an ORF with uncertain function. The source of this sequence is a man between 50 and 75 years old who received an inactivated influenza vaccine. The CDR3 here is CASPDRGGYTF. As DNA, the CDR3 is TGTGCCAGCCCGGACAGGGGCGGCTACACCTTC.